This T cell receptor (beta chain) was documented in a study of low-dose radiotherapy and immunotherapy resistance in tumors. Study details: Every six weeks patients received intravenous ipilimumab 1 mg/kg, and every two weeks they received intravenous nivolumab 240 mg.

Alpha- and beta-chain coverage of first-strand cDNA came from TRAV- and TRBV-specific primers. TCRs were put through approximately 20 PCR cycles of amplification with Phusion. A constant-region primer and the V-primer adapter served as the primer pair. TCRdb passed the reads through MiXCR, listing each CDR3 protein once. The sample consists of 6,600 or so distinct CDR3 sequences, roughly 80% of them appearing once. Treatment of the donors consisted of nivolumab and ipilimumab (plus aspirin, low-dose cyclophosphamide and low-dose radiotherapy). This TCR derives from a human donor with advanced metastatic prostate, ovarian, gallbladder or colorectal cancer (not recorded which). This table probably holds off-target reads from a library built for another chain.

The CDR3 is CAISQRESSYEQYF. CDR3 coding DNA: TGTGCCATCAGCCAGCGGGAGAGCTCCTACGAGCAGTACTTC. This chain connects TRBV10-3 to TRBJ2-7; 8 nucleotides align to TRBD2. CDR1 and CDR2 from the germline V gene are ENHRY and SYGVKD. This CDR3 has 14 residues. The trim removed 6 bases at V and 0 bases at J, leaving 4 bases unmatched.